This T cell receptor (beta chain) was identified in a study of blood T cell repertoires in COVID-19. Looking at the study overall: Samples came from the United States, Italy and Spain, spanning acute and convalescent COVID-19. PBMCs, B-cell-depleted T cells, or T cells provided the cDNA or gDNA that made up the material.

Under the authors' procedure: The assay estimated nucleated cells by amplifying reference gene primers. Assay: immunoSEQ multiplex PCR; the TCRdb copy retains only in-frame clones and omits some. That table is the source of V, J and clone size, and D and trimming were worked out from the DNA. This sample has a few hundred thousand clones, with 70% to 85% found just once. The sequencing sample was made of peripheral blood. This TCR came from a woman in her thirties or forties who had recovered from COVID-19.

CDR3: CASSGWGRNYGYTF. CDR3 DNA: TGTGCCAGCAGCGGTTGGGGGCGGAACTATGGCTACACCTTC. The rearrangement links TRBV6-5 to TRBJ1-2, with D possibly TRBD1 on 6 matching bases. Germline V gives CDR1 MNHEY, CDR2 SVGAGI. This CDR3 contains 14 residues. Trimming left V 6 bases short and J 2 bases short, with 13 bases between.